Included here is one T cell receptor (beta chain) sequence, with context. The antigen is undetermined. This record comes from a study of cytomegalovirus exposure and HLA in healthy donors. Turning to the study itself: Among 398 genotyped donors, around 82% fell in the Caucasian-associated ancestry cluster. General observations from the study: Reported results showed that the classifier diagnosed cytomegalovirus status with high specificity and sensitivity. Analysis performed later showed TCR beta chains linked to HLA being more clonally expanded than equally common others.

The PCR employed 60 Vbeta primers together with 13 Jbeta primers. Using immunoSEQ multiplex PCR, the repertoire was profiled, and TCRdb retains in-frame clones only, with some absent. This table has about 110,000 clones, over 75% appearing once. V gave up 8 bases and J gave up 4 bases; unmatched junction bases: 8. The CDR3 has 14 residues. CDR1 is MDHEN, CDR2 SYDVKM, per germline. Sequencing was performed on PBMCs. The J gene is TRBJ2-5, the V gene TRBV28; 9 bases line up with TRBD1. This receptor was obtained from a man between 60 and 75 years old in good health and CMV-seronegative. This CDR3 is CASLVQGAPETQYF. CDR3 nucleotides: TGTGCCAGCCTCGTACAGGGGGCCCCAGAGACCCAGTACTTC.